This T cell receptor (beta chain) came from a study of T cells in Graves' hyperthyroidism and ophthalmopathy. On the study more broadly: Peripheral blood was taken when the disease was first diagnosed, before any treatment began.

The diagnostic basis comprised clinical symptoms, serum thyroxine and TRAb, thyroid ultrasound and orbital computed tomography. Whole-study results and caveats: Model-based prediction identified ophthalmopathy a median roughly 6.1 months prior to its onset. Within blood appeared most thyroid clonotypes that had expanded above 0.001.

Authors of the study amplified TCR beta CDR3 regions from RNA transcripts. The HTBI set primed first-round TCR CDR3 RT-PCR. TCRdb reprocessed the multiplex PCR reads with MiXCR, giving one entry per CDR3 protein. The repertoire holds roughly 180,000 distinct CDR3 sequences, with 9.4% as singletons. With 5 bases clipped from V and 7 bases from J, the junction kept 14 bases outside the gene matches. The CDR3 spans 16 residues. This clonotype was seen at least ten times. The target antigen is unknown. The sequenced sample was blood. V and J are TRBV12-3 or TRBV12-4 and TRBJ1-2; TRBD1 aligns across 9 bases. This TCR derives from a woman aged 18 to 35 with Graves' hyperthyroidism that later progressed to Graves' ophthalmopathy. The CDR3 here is CASSPGEQGALGGYTF. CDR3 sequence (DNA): TGTGCCAGCAGTCCGGGAGAACAGGGGGCTTTAGGTGGCTACACCTTC.